Described below is a single TCR beta chain sequence and its context. What it binds is not known. These data come from a study of post-analysis software for immune sequencing data. Study-level results: Normalized Chao1 diversity in multiple sclerosis patients fell significantly below that of controls. A few TRBV segments occurring more often in patients than controls included TRBV5-6, TRBV5-1 and TRBV20-1. F measure grouped same-batch samples tightly together.

Libraries were made from TCR beta cDNA, and they carried unique molecular identifiers. One entry per CDR3 protein, called by TCRdb with MiXCR from the PCR reads. The sample consists of roughly 400,000 distinct CDR3 sequences, 30% to 45% of them appearing once. The CDR3 is made up of 13 amino acids. Germline V gene sequence: CDR1 MNHNY, CDR2 SVGAGI (reference sequence). With 5 bases removed from V and 4 bases from J, the gap between germline ends came to 11 bases. This sequence joins TRBV6-6 and TRBJ1-1; D gene ambiguous. The material sequenced was blood. The receptor comes from a girl aged 2-15 years with multiple sclerosis. CDR3 DNA sequence: TGTGCCAGCAGTAAAAGGGAATCCACTGAAGCTTTCTTT. Translating gives CASSKRESTEAFF.